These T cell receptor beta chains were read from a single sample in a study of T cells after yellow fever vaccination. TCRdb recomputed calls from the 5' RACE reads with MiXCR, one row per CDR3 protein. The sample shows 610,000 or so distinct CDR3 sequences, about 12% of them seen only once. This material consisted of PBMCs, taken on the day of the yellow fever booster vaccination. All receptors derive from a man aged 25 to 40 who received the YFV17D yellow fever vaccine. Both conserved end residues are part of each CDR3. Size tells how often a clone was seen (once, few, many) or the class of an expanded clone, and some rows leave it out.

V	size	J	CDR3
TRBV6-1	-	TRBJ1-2	CASSLTGGGGGYTF
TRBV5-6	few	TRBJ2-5	CASSLVVKEETQYF
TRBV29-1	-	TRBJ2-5	CSVRPPRGSRETQYF
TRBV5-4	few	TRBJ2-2	CASSGDRGLTGELFF
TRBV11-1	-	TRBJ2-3	CASSPESRPDTQYF
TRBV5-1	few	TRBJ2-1	CATGGLKEGTEQFF
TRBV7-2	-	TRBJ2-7	CASSPGTGRNEQYF
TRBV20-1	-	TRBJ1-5	CSARVLRGNQPQHF
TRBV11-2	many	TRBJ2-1	CASSIRQGRTSGRGYEQFF
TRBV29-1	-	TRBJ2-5	CSVEDWEGASQETQYF
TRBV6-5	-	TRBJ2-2	CASSYRKPSGPRTGELFF
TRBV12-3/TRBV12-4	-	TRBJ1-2	CASSFNRALSGYTF
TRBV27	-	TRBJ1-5	CASSSFGSALQHF
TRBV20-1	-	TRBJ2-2	CSASATTGGITGELFF
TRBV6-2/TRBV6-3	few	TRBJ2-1	CASNLDSYNEQFF
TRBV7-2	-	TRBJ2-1	CASSAGQGGNEQFF
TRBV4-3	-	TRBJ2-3	CASSQDLGADTQYF
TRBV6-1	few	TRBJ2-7	CASCPGQGYEQYF
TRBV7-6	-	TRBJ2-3	CASSSSVGWGTDTQYF
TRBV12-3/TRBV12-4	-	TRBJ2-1	CASSLIAREQFF